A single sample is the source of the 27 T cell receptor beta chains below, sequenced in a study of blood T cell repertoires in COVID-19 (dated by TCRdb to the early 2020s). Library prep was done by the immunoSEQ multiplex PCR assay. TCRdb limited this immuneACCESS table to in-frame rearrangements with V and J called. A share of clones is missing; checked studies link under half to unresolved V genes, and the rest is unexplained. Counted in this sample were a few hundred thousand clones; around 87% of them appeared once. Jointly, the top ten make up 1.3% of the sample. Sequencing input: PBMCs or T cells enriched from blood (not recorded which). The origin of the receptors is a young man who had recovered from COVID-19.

DNA for the CDR3: TGTGCCTGCTCAGGCGGGCAGAGGAACACCGGGGAGCTGTTTTTT. Encoded protein: CACSGGQRNTGELFF. The chain is built from TRBV30 and TRBJ2-2, with D possibly being TRBD2 (5 bases). V gave up 6 bases and J gave up 1 base, with 15 bases separating them. This CDR3 has 15 residues. Looked up from germline, CDR1 is GTSNPN and CDR2 is SVGIG (reference sequence). The full variable domain, completed using reference TRBV30 and TRBJ2-2, is SQTIHQWPATLVQPVGSPLSLECTVEGTSNPNLYWYRQAAGRGLQLLFYSVGIGQISSEVPQNLSASRPQDRQFILSSKKLLLSDSGFYLCACSGGQRNTGELFFGEGSRLTVL.

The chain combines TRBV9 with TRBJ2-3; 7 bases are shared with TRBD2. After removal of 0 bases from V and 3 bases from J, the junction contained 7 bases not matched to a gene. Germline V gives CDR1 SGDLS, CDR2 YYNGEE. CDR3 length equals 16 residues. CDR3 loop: CASSVAPGGTTDTQYF. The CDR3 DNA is TGTGCCAGCAGCGTAGCCCCGGGGGGAACGACAGATACGCAGTATTTT.

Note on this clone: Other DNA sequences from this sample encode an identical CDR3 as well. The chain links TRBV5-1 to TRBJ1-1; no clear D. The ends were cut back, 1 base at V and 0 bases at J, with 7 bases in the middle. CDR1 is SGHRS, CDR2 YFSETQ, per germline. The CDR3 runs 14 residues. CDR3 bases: TGCGCCAGCAGCTTGAACAGCCTGAACACTGAAGCTTTCTTT. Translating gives CASSLNSLNTEAFF.

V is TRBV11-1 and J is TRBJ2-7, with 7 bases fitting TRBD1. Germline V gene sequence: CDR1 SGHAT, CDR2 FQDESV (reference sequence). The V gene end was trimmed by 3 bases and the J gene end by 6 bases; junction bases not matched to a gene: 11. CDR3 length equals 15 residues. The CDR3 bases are TGTGCCAGCAGCTTTAACAGGGGACCCTACGGCGAGCAGTACTTC. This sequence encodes CASSFNRGPYGEQYF.

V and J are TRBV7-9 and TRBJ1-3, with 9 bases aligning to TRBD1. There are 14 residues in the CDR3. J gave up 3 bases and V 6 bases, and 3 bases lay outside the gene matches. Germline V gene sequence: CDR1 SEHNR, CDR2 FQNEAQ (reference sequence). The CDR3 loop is CASSSDRGGNTIYF. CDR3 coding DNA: TGTGCCAGCAGTTCGGACAGGGGTGGAAACACCATATATTTT.

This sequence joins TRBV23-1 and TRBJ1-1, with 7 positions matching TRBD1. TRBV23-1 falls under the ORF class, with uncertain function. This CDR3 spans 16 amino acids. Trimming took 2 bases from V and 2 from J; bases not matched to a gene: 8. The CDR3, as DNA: TGCGCCAGCAGTCAAAGTACCTACAGGGGTAACACTGAAGCTTTCTTT. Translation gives CASSQSTYRGNTEAFF.

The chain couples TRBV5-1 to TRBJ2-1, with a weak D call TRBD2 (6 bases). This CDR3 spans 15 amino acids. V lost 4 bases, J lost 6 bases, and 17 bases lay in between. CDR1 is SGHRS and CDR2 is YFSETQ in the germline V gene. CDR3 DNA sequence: TGCGCCAGCAGCCAAACGGGGGACCGTCTCAATGAGCAGTTCTTC. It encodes CASSQTGDRLNEQFF.

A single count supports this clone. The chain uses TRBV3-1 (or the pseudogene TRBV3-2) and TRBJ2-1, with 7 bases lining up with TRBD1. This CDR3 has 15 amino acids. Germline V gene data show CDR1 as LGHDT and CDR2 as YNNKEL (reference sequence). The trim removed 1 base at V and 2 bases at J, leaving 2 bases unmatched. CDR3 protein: CASSQGTGPYNEQFF. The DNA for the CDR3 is TGTGCCAGCAGCCAAGGGACAGGCCCCTACAATGAGCAGTTCTTC.

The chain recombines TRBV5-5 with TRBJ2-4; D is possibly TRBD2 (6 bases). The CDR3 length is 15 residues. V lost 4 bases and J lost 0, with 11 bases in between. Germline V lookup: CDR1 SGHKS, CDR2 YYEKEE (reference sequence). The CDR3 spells CASSPAGIAKNIQYF. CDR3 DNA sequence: TGTGCCAGCAGCCCCGCGGGGATAGCCAAAAACATTCAGTACTTC.

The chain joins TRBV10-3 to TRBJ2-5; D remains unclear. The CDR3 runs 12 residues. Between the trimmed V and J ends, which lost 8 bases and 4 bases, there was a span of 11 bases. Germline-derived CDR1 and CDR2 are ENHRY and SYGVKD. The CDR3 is CAIAAGPETQYF. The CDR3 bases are TGTGCCATCGCGGCCGGTCCAGAGACCCAGTACTTC.

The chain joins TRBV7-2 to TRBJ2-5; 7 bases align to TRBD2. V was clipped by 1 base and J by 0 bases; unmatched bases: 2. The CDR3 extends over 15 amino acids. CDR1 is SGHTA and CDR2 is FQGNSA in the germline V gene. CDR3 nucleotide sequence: TGTGCCAGCAGCTTAGATGCGGGAGACCAAGAGACCCAGTACTTC. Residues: CASSLDAGDQETQYF.

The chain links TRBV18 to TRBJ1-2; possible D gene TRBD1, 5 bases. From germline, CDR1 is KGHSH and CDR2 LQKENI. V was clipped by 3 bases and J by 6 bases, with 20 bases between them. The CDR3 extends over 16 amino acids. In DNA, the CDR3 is TGTGCCAGCTCACCCCAATCACAGGTTTTTTTAGATGGCTACACCTTC. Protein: CASSPQSQVFLDGYTF. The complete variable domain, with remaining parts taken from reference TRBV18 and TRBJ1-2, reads NAGVMQNPRHLVRRRGQEARLRCSPMKGHSHVYWYRQLPEEGLKFMVYLQKENIIDESGMPKERFSAEFPKEGPSILRIQQVVRGDSAAYFCASSPQSQVFLDGYTFGSGTRLTVV.

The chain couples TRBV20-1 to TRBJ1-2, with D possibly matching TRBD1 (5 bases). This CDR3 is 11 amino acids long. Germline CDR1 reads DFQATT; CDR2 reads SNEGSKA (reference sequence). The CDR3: CSADSIYGYTF. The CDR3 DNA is TGCAGCGCCGACAGCATTTATGGCTACACCTTC.

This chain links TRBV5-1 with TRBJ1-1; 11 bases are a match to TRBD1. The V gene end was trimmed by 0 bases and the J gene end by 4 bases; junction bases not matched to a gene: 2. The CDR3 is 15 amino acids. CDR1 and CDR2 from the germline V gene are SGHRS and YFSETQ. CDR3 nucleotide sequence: TGCGCCAGCAGCTTGGGGACAGGGGGCGTCACTGAAGCTTTCTTT. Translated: CASSLGTGGVTEAFF.

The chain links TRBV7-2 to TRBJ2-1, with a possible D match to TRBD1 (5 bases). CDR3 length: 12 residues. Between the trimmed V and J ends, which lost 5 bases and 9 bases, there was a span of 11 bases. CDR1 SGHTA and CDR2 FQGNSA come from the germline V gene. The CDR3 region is CASSPSRGEQFF. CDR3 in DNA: TGTGCCAGCAGCCCCAGTAGGGGTGAGCAGTTCTTC.

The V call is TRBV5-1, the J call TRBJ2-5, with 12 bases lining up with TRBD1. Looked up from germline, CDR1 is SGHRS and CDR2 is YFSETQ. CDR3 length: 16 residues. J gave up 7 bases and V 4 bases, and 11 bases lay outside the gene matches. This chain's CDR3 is CASSGGTGGAYMTQYF. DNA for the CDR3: TGCGCCAGCAGCGGAGGGACAGGGGGCGCTTACATGACCCAGTACTTC.

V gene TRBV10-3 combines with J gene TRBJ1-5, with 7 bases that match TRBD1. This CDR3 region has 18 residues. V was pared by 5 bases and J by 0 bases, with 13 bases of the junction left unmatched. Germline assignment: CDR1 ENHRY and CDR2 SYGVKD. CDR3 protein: CAISSQGVGADSNQPQHF. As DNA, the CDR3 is TGTGCCATCAGTTCCCAGGGGGTCGGGGCGGATAGCAATCAGCCCCAGCATTTT.

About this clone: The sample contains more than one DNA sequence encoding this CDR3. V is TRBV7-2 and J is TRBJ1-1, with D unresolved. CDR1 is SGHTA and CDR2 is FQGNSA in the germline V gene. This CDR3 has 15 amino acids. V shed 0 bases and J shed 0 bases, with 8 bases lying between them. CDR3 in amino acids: CASSLAGSMNTEAFF. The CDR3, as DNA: TGTGCCAGCAGCTTAGCGGGGAGCATGAACACTGAAGCTTTCTTT.

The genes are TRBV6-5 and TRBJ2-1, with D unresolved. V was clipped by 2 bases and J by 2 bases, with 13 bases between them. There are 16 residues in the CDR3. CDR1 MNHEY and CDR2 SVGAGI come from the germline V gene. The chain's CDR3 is CASSYPAWAAYNEQFF. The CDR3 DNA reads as TGTGCCAGCAGTTACCCTGCCTGGGCCGCCTACAATGAGCAGTTCTTC.

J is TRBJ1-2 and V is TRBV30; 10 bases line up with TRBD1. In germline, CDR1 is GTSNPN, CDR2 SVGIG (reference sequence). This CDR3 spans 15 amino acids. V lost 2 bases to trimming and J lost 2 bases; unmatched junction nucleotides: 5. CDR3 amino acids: CAWSRQGAINYGYTF. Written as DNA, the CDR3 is TGTGCCTGGAGTAGACAGGGGGCGATCAACTATGGCTACACCTTC. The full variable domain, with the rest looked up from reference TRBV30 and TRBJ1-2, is SQTIHQWPATLVQPVGSPLSLECTVEGTSNPNLYWYRQAAGRGLQLLFYSVGIGQISSEVPQNLSASRPQDRQFILSSKKLLLSDSGFYLCAWSRQGAINYGYTFGSGTRLTVV.

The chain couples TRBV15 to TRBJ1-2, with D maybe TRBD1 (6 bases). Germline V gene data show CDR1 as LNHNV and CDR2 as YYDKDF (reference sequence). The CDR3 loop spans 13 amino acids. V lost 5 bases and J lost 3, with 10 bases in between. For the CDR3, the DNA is TGTGCCACCAGCTGGGGACATGACTATGGCTACACCTTC. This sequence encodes CATSWGHDYGYTF.

The CDR3 reads CASSAPDRDGSQPQHF. CDR3 nucleotides: TGTGCCAGCAGTGCCCCGGACAGGGATGGAAGTCAGCCCCAGCATTTT. The chain recombines TRBV6-4 with TRBJ1-5, with TRBD1 identical over 8 bases. The V gene end was trimmed by 4 bases and the J gene end by 6 bases; junction bases not matched to a gene: 11. The CDR3 totals 16 residues. Germline V CDR1 and CDR2: MRHNA, SNTAGT.

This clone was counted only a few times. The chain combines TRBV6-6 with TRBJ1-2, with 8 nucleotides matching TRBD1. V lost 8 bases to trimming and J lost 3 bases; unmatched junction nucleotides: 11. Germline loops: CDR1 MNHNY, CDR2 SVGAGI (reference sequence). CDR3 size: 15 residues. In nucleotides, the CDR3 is TGTGCCAGCGTCGGCCGACAGGGGATTCACTATGGCTACACCTTC. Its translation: CASVGRQGIHYGYTF.

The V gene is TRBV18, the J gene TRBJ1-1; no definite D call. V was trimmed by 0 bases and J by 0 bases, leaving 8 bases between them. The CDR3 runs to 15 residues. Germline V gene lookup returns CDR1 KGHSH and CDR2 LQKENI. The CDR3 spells CASSPPSGLNTEAFF. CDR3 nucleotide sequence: TGTGCCAGCTCACCACCGTCGGGTCTGAACACTGAAGCTTTCTTT.

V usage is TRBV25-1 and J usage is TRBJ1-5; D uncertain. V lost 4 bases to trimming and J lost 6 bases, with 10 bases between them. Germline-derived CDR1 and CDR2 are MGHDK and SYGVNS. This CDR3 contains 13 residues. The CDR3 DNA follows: TGTGCCAGCAGTGTGTCAATCGGTCAGCCCCAGCATTTT. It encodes CASSVSIGQPQHF.

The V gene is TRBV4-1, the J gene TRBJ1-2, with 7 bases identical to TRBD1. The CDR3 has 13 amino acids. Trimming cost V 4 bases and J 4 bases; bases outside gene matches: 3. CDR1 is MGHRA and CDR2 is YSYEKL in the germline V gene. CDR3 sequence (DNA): TGCGCCAGCAGCCCCCAGGGGGGCTATGGCTACACCTTC. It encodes CASSPQGGYGYTF.

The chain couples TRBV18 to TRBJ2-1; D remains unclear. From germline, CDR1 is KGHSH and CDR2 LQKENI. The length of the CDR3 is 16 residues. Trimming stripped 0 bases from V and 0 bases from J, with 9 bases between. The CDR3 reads CASSPPSRSSYNEQFF. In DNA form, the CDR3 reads TGTGCCAGCTCACCACCGTCACGGAGCTCCTACAATGAGCAGTTCTTC.